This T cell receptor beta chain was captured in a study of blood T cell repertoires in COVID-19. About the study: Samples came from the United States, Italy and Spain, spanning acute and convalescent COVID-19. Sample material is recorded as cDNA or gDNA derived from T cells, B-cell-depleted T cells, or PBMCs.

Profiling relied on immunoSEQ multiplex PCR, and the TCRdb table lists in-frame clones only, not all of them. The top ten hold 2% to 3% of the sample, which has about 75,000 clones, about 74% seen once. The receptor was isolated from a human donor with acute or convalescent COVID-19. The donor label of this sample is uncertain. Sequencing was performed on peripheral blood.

The CDR3 loop is CASSQERGLGPDTQYF. CDR3 nucleotide sequence: TGTGCCAGCAGCCAAGAAAGGGGACTAGGGCCAGATACGCAGTATTTT. V and J are TRBV4-2 and TRBJ2-3; 8 bases agree with TRBD2. Trimming at V came to 0 bases and at J to 4 bases, leaving 6 bases not matched to a gene. Per the germline V gene, CDR1 is LGHNA and CDR2 is YNFKEQ. This CDR3 comprises 16 residues.